This section outlines one T cell receptor beta chain sequence together with its context. Its specificity is unknown. The data belong to a study of shared clonotypes between healthy human individuals. General study findings and limits: Shared clonotypes across all four donors exceeded non-shared ones in generation probability. Only blood samples were collected, and tissue repertoires likely differ. Among the subsets, naive ones generally showed larger estimated richness than memory ones.

The run depth of the assay was deep. Clones were sequenced by immunoSEQ multiplex PCR, and TCRdb holds only the in-frame ones, with some missing. The data contain over a million clones, roughly 96% of them seen just once; the ten biggest clones take up over 1%. Trimming cost V 1 base and J 1 base; bases outside gene matches: 10. The CDR3 is 18 residues long. Germline lookup yields CDR1 SGHNT and CDR2 YYREEE (reference sequence). The sequenced sample consisted of naive CD4+ T cells sorted from blood. This sample's subset: CD45RA+ positively selected. The chain is built from TRBV5-4 and TRBJ2-1; 8 bases align to TRBD2. This clonotype was sampled from a man under 40 in good health. CDR3 in DNA: TGTGCCAGCAGCTTGCGGTGGCGGCTAGCGGGTTCCTACAATGAGCAGTTCTTC. It encodes CASSLRWRLAGSYNEQFF.